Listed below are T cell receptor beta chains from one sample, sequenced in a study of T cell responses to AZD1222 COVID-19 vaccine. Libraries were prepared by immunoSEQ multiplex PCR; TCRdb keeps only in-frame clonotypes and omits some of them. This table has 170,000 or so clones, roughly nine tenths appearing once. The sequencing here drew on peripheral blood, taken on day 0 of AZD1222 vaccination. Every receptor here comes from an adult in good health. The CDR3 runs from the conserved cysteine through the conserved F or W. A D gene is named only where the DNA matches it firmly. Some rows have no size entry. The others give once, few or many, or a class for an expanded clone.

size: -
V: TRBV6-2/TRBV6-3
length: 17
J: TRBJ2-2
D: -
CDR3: CASSYSSTGAGPGELFF
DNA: TGTGCCAGCAGTTACTCGAGTACGGGGGCCGGCCCCGGGGAGCTGTTTTTT

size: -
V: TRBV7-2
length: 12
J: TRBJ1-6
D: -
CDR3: CASSLGGMRPRF
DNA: TGTGCCAGCAGCTTGGGGGGGATGCGTCCTCGCTTT

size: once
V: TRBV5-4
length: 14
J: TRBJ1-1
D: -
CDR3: CASSPVGRETEAFF
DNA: TGTGCCAGCAGCCCCGTGGGGAGGGAGACTGAAGCTTTCTTT

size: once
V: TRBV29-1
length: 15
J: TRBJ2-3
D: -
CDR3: CSTTGIETSTDTQYF
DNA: TGCAGCACTACGGGTATAGAGACTAGCACAGATACGCAGTATTTT

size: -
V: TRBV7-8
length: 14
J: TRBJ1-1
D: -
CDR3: CASSLGTANTEAFF
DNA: TGTGCCAGCAGTTTAGGGACGGCGAACACTGAAGCTTTCTTT

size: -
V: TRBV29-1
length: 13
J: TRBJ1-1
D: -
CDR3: CSAKGAANTEAFF
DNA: TGCAGCGCCAAGGGTGCCGCGAACACTGAAGCTTTCTTT

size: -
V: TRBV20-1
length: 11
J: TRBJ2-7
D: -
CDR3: CSASFTYEQYF
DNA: TGCAGTGCTAGCTTCACTTACGAGCAGTACTTC

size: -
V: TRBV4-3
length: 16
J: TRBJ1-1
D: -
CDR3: CASSQESIGGDTEAFF
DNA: TGCGCCAGCAGCCAAGAGAGCATTGGGGGGGACACTGAAGCTTTCTTT

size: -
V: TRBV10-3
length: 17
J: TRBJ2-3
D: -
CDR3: CAISETGRNRSTDTQYF
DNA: TGTGCCATCAGTGAGACGGGCCGTAACCGAAGCACAGATACGCAGTATTTT

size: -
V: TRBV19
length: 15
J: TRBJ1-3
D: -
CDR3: CASSIGTRSGNTIYF
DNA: TGTGCCAGTAGTATTGGGACGCGCTCTGGAAACACCATATATTTT

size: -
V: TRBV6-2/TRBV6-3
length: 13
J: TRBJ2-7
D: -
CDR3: CASSTRGIYEQYF
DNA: TGTGCCAGCAGTACCAGGGGAATCTACGAGCAGTACTTC

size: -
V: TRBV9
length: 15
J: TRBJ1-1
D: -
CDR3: CASSVTWGEDTEAFF
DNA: TGTGCCAGCAGCGTCACTTGGGGGGAGGACACTGAAGCTTTCTTT

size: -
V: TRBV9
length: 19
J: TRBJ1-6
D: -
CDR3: CASSVEGSVGTSYNSPLHF
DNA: TGTGCCAGCAGCGTTGAGGGGAGCGTGGGGACCTCCTATAATTCACCCCTCCACTTT

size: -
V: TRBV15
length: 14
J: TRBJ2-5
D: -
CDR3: CATSRNQGPETQYF
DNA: TGTGCCACCAGCAGAAACCAGGGGCCGGAGACCCAGTACTTC

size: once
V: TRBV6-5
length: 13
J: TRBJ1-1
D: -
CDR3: CASSKDTNTEAFF
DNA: TGTGCCAGCAGTAAGGACACGAACACTGAAGCTTTCTTT

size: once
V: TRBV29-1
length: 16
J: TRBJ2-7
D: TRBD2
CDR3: CSVEDFSGGISFGQYF
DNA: TGCAGCGTTGAAGATTTTTCGGGGGGGATTTCCTTTGGGCAGTACTTC

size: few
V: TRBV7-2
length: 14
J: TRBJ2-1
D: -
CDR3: CASSPAPTADEQFF
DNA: TGTGCCAGCAGCCCCGCCCCAACCGCGGATGAGCAGTTCTTC

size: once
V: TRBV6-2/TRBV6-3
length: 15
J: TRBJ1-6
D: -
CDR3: CASSPLSRVNSPLHF
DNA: TGTGCCAGCAGTCCGCTATCTAGGGTGAATTCACCCCTCCACTTT

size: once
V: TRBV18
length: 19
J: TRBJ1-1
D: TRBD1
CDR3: CASSPAPPGQGAPNTEAFF
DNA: TGTGCCAGCTCACCAGCCCCCCCCGGACAGGGTGCCCCAAACACTGAAGCTTTCTTT

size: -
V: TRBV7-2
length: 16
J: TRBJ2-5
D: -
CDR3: CASSLEFGRGQETQYF
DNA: TGTGCCAGCAGCTTAGAATTCGGGCGGGGACAAGAGACCCAGTACTTC

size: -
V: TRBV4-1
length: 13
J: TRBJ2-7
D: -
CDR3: CASSQGIAYEQYF
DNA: TGCGCCAGCAGCCAGGGGATAGCCTACGAGCAGTACTTC

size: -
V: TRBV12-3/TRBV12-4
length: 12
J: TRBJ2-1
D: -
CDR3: CASSGNGNEQFF
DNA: TGTGCCAGCAGTGGGAATGGCAATGAGCAGTTCTTC

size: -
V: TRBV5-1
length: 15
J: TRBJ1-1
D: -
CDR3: CASSLDTGGGVEAFF
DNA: TGCGCCAGCAGCTTGGACACCGGGGGTGGCGTGGAAGCTTTCTTT

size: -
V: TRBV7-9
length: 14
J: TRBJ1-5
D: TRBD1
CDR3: CASSLDRGGQPQHF
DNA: TGTGCCAGCAGCTTGGACAGGGGGGGTCAGCCCCAGCATTTT

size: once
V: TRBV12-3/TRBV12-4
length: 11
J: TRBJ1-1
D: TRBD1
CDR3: CASSRTGRAFF
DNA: TGTGCCAGCAGTCGGACAGGGAGAGCTTTCTTT

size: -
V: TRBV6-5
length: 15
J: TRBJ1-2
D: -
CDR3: CASSRLRGAGYGYTF
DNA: TGTGCCAGCAGTCGCCTTAGAGGGGCGGGCTATGGCTACACCTTC

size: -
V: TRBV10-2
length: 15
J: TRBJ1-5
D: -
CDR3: CASSESVGPNQPQHF
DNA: TGCGCCAGCAGTGAGTCGGTAGGACCCAATCAGCCCCAGCATTTT

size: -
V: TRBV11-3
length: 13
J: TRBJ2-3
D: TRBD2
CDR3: CATSVAGADTQYF
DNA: TGTGCCACCTCGGTAGCGGGGGCAGATACGCAGTATTTT

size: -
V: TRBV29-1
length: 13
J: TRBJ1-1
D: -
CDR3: CSVDLSGDTEAFF
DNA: TGCAGCGTTGACCTCTCCGGGGACACTGAAGCTTTCTTT

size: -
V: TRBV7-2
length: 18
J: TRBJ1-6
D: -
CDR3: CASSFPKGGSPYNSPLHF
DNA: TGTGCCAGCAGCTTTCCAAAGGGGGGGTCTCCCTATAATTCACCCCTCCACTTT

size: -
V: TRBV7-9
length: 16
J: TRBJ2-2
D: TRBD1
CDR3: CASSYLTGGTTGELFF
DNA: TGTGCCAGCAGTTATCTTACAGGGGGCACTACCGGGGAGCTGTTTTTT

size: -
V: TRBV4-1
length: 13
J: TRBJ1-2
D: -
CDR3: CASSQAQGDGYTF
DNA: TGCGCCAGCAGCCAAGCCCAGGGTGATGGCTACACCTTC

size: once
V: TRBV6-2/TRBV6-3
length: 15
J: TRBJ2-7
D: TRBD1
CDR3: CASSYSATGGYEQYF
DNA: TGTGCCAGCAGTTACTCGGCCACAGGGGGCTACGAGCAGTACTTC

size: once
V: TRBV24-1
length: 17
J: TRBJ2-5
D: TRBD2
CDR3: CATSPGTSGGADETQYF
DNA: TGTGCCACCAGTCCCGGGACTAGCGGGGGGGCGGATGAGACCCAGTACTTC

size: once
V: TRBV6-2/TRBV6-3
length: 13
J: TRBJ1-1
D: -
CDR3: CASSQDRNTEAFF
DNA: TGTGCCAGCAGTCAGGACAGGAACACTGAAGCTTTCTTT

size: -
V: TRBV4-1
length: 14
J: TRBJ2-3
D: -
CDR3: CASSPAPSQDTQYF
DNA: TGCGCCAGCAGCCCGGCCCCAAGTCAGGATACGCAGTATTTT

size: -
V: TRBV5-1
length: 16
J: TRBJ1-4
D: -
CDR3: CASSLSGLPSGEKLFF
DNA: TGCGCCAGCAGCTTGTCAGGACTTCCGTCGGGGGAAAAACTGTTTTTT

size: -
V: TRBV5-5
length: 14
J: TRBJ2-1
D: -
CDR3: CASSLDQQLNEQFF
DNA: TGTGCCAGCAGCTTGGATCAGCAGCTCAATGAGCAGTTCTTC

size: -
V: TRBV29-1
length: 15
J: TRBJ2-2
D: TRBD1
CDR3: CSVVGQGAKPGELFF
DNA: TGCAGCGTTGTGGGACAGGGGGCGAAACCCGGGGAGCTGTTTTTT

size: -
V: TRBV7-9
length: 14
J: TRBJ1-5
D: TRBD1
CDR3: CASSSDRGRQPQHF
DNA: TGTGCCAGCAGCTCGGACAGGGGCCGGCAGCCCCAGCATTTT

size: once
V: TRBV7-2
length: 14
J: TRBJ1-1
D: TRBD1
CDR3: CASSLATGGTEAFF
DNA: TGTGCCAGCAGCTTAGCGACAGGGGGGACTGAAGCTTTCTTT

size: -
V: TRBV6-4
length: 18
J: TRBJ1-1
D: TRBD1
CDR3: CASSEWGPTGGLDTEAFF
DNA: TGTGCCAGCAGTGAGTGGGGCCCGACAGGGGGGTTGGACACTGAAGCTTTCTTT

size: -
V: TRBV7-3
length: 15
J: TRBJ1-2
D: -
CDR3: CASSSGGAHQGGYTF
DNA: TGTGCCAGCAGCTCCGGGGGGGCCCACCAGGGAGGCTACACCTTC

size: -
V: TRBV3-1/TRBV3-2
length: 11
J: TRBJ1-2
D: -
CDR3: CASEGNYGYTF
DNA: TGTGCCAGCGAGGGGAACTATGGCTACACCTTC

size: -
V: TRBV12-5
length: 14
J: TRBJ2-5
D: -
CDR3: CASGLGEVHGTQYF
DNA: TGTGCTAGTGGTTTGGGGGAGGTCCACGGGACCCAGTACTTC

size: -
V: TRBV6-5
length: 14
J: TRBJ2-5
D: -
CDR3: CASSLEGLRKTQYF
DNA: TGTGCCAGCAGTTTGGAAGGACTCCGGAAGACCCAGTACTTC

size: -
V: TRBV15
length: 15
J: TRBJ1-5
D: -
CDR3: CATSIEGQADQPQHF
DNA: TGTGCCACCAGCATTGAGGGCCAGGCTGATCAGCCCCAGCATTTT

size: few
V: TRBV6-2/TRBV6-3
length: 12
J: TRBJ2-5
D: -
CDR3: CASSQVEETQYF
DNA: TGTGCCAGCAGTCAGGTGGAGGAGACCCAGTACTTC

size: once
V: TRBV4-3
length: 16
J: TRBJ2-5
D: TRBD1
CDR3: CASSQDPQGAGETQYF
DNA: TGCGCCAGCAGCCAAGATCCCCAGGGGGCCGGGGAGACCCAGTACTTC

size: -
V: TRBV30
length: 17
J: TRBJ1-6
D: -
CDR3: CAWSATYPGGAKSPLHF
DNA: TGTGCCTGGAGCGCTACTTACCCGGGGGGGGCCAAGTCACCCCTCCACTTT

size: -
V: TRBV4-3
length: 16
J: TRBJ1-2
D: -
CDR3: CASSQAWDGSNYGYTF
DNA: TGCGCCAGCAGCCAAGCTTGGGACGGGTCCAACTATGGCTACACCTTC

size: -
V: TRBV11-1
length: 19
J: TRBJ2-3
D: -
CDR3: CASSLAWSGGPRSTDTQYF
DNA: TGTGCCAGCAGCTTAGCATGGTCCGGGGGCCCACGTAGCACAGATACGCAGTATTTT

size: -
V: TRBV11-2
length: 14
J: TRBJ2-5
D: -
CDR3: CASSAPGRRETQYF
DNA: TGTGCCAGCAGCGCCCCGGGTAGACGCGAGACCCAGTACTTC